Each of the 2 T cell receptor beta chains below was sequenced from the same sample in a study of shared T cell receptors in the human thymus (dated by TCRdb to about 2021). The library was produced with the immunoSEQ multiplex PCR assay. TCRdb limited this immuneACCESS table to in-frame rearrangements with V and J called. A share of clones is missing; checked studies link under half to unresolved V genes, and the rest is unexplained. This sample holds 700,000 to 750,000 clones; approximately 85% were observed only once. The top ten clonotypes cover roughly 0.01% of the sample. These sequences were also reported in another study, on human thymus T cells.

The material sequenced was thymocytes. Every receptor here comes from a girl under three years old with a congenital heart defect. Donor details come from another sample of the same person, matched by shared clones.

This chain uses TRBV19 with TRBJ1-1; TRBD1 might be the D (5 bases). Deletions cut 3 bases from V and 0 bases from J, with 14 bases between. The CDR3 spans 16 residues. Germline V lookup: CDR1 LNHDA, CDR2 SQIVND (reference sequence). DNA for the CDR3: TGTGCCAGTAGTATTGCAGGGAGGTCCGTGAACACTGAAGCTTTCTTT. The encoded protein is CASSIAGRSVNTEAFF.

CDR3 protein: CASSTKQEGNQPQHF. CDR3 nucleotides: TGTGCCAGTAGTACAAAACAGGAGGGGAATCAGCCCCAGCATTTT. The chain has TRBV19 and TRBJ1-5, with a possible D match to TRBD1 (5 bases). With 4 bases removed from V and 4 bases from J, the gap between germline ends came to 14 bases. The CDR3 covers 15 residues. CDR1 is LNHDA and CDR2 is SQIVND in the germline V gene (reference sequence). The full variable domain, completed using reference TRBV19 and TRBJ1-5, is DGGITQSPKYLFRKEGQNVTLSCEQNLNHDAMYWYRQDPGQGLRLIYYSQIVNDFQKGDIAEGYSVSREKKESFPLTVTSAQKNPTAFYLCASSTKQEGNQPQHFGDGTRLSIL.